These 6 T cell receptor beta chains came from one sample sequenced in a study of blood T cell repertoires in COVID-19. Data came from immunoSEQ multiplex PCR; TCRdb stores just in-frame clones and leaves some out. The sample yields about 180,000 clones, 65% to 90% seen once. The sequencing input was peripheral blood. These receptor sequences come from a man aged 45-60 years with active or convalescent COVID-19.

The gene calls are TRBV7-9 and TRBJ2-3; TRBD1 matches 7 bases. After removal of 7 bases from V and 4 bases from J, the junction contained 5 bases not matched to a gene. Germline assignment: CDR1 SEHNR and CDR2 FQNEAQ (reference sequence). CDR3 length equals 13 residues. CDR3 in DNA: TGTGCCAGCACAAAAGGGGGCGCAGATACGCAGTATTTT. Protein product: CASTKGGADTQYF.

The CDR3 spells CASSLEVWAQVETQYF. CDR3 coding DNA: TGTGCCAGCAGCTTGGAAGTATGGGCCCAGGTGGAGACCCAGTACTTC. This chain uses TRBV5-4 with TRBJ2-5, with D unresolved. This CDR3 region has 16 residues. The germline V and J ends were trimmed by 0 bases and 5 bases, with 17 bases remaining between them. Germline CDR1 and CDR2: SGHNT and YYREEE (reference sequence). The whole variable domain, filled in from reference TRBV5-4 and TRBJ2-5, reads ETGVTQSPTHLIKTRGQQVTLRCSSQSGHNTVSWYQQALGQGPQFIFQYYREEENGRGNFPPRFSGLQFPNYSSELNVNALELDDSALYLCASSLEVWAQVETQYFGPGTRLLVL.

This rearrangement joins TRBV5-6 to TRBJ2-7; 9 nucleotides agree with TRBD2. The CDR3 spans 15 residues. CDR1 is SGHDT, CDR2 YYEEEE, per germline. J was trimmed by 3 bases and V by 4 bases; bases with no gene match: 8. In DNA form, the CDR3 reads TGTGCCAGCAGCCTAGCGGGACTAGTGCGCTACGAGCAGTACTTC. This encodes CASSLAGLVRYEQYF.

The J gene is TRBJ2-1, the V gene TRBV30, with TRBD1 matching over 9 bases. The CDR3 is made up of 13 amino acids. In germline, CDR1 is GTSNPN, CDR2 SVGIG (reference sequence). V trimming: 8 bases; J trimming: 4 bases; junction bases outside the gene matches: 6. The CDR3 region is CAGWTGVYNEQFF. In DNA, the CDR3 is TGTGCCGGATGGACAGGGGTGTACAATGAGCAGTTCTTC.

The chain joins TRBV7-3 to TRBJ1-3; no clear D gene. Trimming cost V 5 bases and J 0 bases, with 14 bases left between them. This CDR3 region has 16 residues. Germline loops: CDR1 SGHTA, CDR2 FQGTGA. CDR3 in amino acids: CASSEGGVSSGNTIYF. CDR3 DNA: TGTGCCAGCAGCGAGGGTGGGGTCAGCTCTGGAAACACCATATATTTT.

The chain's CDR3 is CASSQTPGDNSPLHF. CDR3 coding DNA: TGTGCCAGCAGCCAAACGCCGGGAGATAATTCACCCCTCCACTTT. The chain links TRBV14 to TRBJ1-6; D gene unclear. V was clipped by 2 bases and J by 5 bases, with 10 bases between them. The CDR3 has 15 amino acids. Germline V gene sequence: CDR1 SGHDN, CDR2 FVKESK.